These 11 T cell receptor beta chains originate from one sample sequenced in a study of human T cells and chemical hapten exposure (dated by TCRdb to the early 2020s). Preparation of the library involved RACE. Sequencing was carried out with a NextSeq 500. In TCRdb, the public reads were trimmed at Q25 with fastp and aligned with MiXCR, with productive beta chains retained. Rows are unified per CDR3 protein, each entry keeping the most common DNA and genes. This sample gives 300,000 to 450,000 distinct CDR3 sequences in total; around 5% of them show up just once. About 8.2% of the sample lies in the top ten. The time point label for this specimen denotes: pre-sensitization, week 0. The sample's treatment or condition label, in plain terms: therapeutic diphenylcyclopropenone sensitization with weekly scalp DPC. The sequenced sample was whole blood, obtained in connection with sensitization to the hapten diphenylcyclopropenone (DPC). Every receptor here comes from a woman in her late teens or twenties with alopecia areata. Some clones in this sample may be carry-over from other donors' samples.

The J gene is TRBJ2-3, the V gene TRBV2; unclear D gene. This CDR3 has 14 amino acids. Germline loops: CDR1 SNHLY, CDR2 FYNNEI. V was pared by 4 bases and J by 4 bases, with 12 bases between. The CDR3 loop reads CASSVRDNADTQYF. Here the CDR3 DNA reads TGTGCCAGCAGTGTAAGAGACAACGCAGATACGCAGTATTTT.

This rearrangement joins TRBV24-1 to TRBJ1-5; D gene unclear. Looked up from germline, CDR1 is KGHDR and CDR2 is SFDVKD. This CDR3 is built from 18 residues. The ends were cut back, 3 bases at V and 0 bases at J, with 17 bases in the middle. CDR3 in amino acids: CATSDHRADGDSNQPQHF. The DNA of the CDR3 is TGTGCCACCAGTGATCACCGGGCCGATGGAGATAGCAATCAGCCCCAGCATTTT.

V is TRBV7-9 and J is TRBJ1-1; 7 bases agree with TRBD1. This CDR3 is built from 15 residues. The germline CDR1 and CDR2 sequences are SEHNR and FQNEAQ (reference sequence). The ends lost 5 bases at V and 0 bases at J; junction bases unmatched: 6. The CDR3 sequence is CASSEDRNLNTEAFF. The CDR3 DNA reads as TGTGCCAGCAGCGAGGACAGGAATTTGAACACTGAAGCTTTCTTT.

Only a few counts were recorded for this clonotype. The chain couples TRBV7-8 to TRBJ1-1; D is unclear. Trimming pared 4 bases from V and 6 bases from J, leaving 18 bases between. CDR3 length: 15 residues. Germline values: CDR1 SGHVS, CDR2 FQNEAQ. CDR3 amino acids: CASSSSGRQKSEAFF. DNA of the CDR3: TGTGCCAGCAGCTCGAGCGGAAGGCAGAAGTCTGAAGCTTTCTTT.

The table lists this clonotype with many counts. The V call is TRBV7-2, the J call TRBJ2-5; perhaps TRBD2 as D (5 bases). V was cut by 1 base and J by 7 bases, with 13 bases left in between. The CDR3 has 14 amino acids. CDR1 and CDR2 (germline): SGHTA, FQGNSA. The CDR3 DNA reads TGTGCCAGCAGCTTAGAAACTAGTCGGGGGACCCAGTACTTC. Its translation: CASSLETSRGTQYF.

This clonotype showed up many times. The V call is TRBV6-5, the J call TRBJ2-6; the D is unclear. Per germline, CDR1 MNHEY and CDR2 SVGAGI. V was shortened by 2 bases and J by 11 bases, with 10 bases between the two germline ends. The CDR3 loop spans 13 amino acids. CDR3 in amino acids: CASSYGTLHVLTF. The CDR3 nucleotides are TGTGCCAGCAGTTACGGCACGCTGCACGTCCTGACTTTC.

This rearrangement joins TRBV4-2 to TRBJ1-4; D unclear. Between the trimmed V and J ends, which lost 1 base and 5 bases, there was a span of 5 bases. Germline CDR1 and CDR2: LGHNA and YNFKEQ. The CDR3 is made up of 13 amino acids. The CDR3 nucleotides read TGTGCCAGCAGCCAAGCAAGGAATGAAAAACTGTTTTTT. This codes for CASSQARNEKLFF.

The chain has TRBV3-1 and TRBJ2-7, with D maybe TRBD1 (6 bases). V was cut by 0 bases and J by 6 bases, with 18 bases left in between. Germline V gives CDR1 LGHDT, CDR2 YNNKEL (reference sequence). The CDR3 contains 16 residues. CDR3 residues: CASSQDGAGAVGEQYF. The CDR3 nucleotides are TGTGCCAGCAGCCAAGACGGGGCAGGGGCGGTCGGCGAGCAGTACTTC.

The table lists this clonotype with many counts. The chain combines TRBV3-1 with TRBJ1-4, with D unresolved. The germline V and J ends were trimmed by 0 bases and 0 bases, with 11 bases remaining between them. The CDR3 length is 17 residues. The germline gives CDR1 LGHDT, CDR2 YNNKEL (reference sequence). The DNA of the CDR3 is TGTGCCAGCAGCCAAGATAGAACTCCAGCAACTAATGAAAAACTGTTTTTT. Its translation: CASSQDRTPATNEKLFF.

V is TRBV6-5 and J is TRBJ1-6; unclear D gene. Trimming cost V 3 bases and J 10 bases, with 10 bases left between them. Germline lookup yields CDR1 MNHEY and CDR2 SVGAGI. The length of the CDR3 is 13 residues. The CDR3 here is CASSYRKQSPLHF. CDR3 coding DNA: TGTGCCAGCAGTTATCGTAAGCAATCACCCCTCCACTTT.

V usage is TRBV6-5 and J usage is TRBJ2-7; tentative D call: TRBD2 (6 bases). V was shortened by 5 bases and J by 2 bases, with 16 bases between the two germline ends. Germline assignment: CDR1 MNHEY and CDR2 SVGAGI. The CDR3 is 15 amino acids. DNA of the CDR3: TGTGCCAGCAGTACAATGCCGGGAGCTACCTACGAGCAGTACTTC. Protein sequence: CASSTMPGATYEQYF.